The 14 T cell receptor beta chains presented below share a single source sample, sequenced in a study of cytomegalovirus exposure and HLA in healthy donors. The data were produced by immunoSEQ multiplex PCR, yet TCRdb's version contains in-frame clones alone and is incomplete. The sample lists some 210,000 clones, over 75% occurring once. The sample consisted of PBMCs. Every receptor here comes from a woman under 30 in good health and CMV-seropositive.

In its sample, this clone was seen once. CDR3 sequence: CATSKPGLAEETQYF. The CDR3 region has the DNA TGTGCCACCAGCAAACCGGGACTAGCGGAAGAGACCCAGTACTTC. The chain links TRBV15 to TRBJ2-5; 11 nucleotides match TRBD2. This CDR3 comprises 15 residues. V lost 4 bases, J lost 3 bases, and 4 bases stayed unmatched. Germline lookup yields CDR1 LNHNV and CDR2 YYDKDF (reference sequence). Looking up the rest from reference TRBV15 and TRBJ2-5 gives the full variable domain: DAMVIQNPRYQVTQFGKPVTLSCSQTLNHNVMYWYQQKSSQAPKLLFHYYDKDFNNEADTPDNFQSRRPNTSFCFLDIRSPGLGDTAMYLCATSKPGLAEETQYFGPGTRLLVL.

This clone was found once. This chain links TRBV29-1 with TRBJ2-5, with a tentative D call TRBD2 (6 bases). V lost 6 bases, J lost 1 base, and 15 bases lay in between. CDR3 length: 14 residues. Germline CDR1 SQVTM, CDR2 ANQGSEA. This CDR3 is CSVGGGAGQETQYF. The CDR3 DNA sequence: TGCAGCGTGGGCGGAGGGGCCGGCCAAGAGACCCAGTACTTC.

The chain joins TRBV7-6 to TRBJ2-7; 7 bases align to TRBD2. This CDR3 spans 17 amino acids. V gave up 2 bases and J gave up 2 bases; unmatched junction bases: 12. Germline assignment: CDR1 SGHVS and CDR2 FNYEAQ. The CDR3 DNA follows: TGTGCCAGCAGCTTACGCCCCACGACAGCGGGAACCTACGAGCAGTACTTC. Translated: CASSLRPTTAGTYEQYF.

The CDR3 loop reads CASRPQQGPQHF. The CDR3, as DNA: TGTGCCAGCAGACCACAACAGGGACCCCAGCATTTT. The rearrangement uses TRBV6-5 and TRBJ1-5; TRBD1 might be the D (6 bases). Germline-derived CDR1 and CDR2 are MNHEY and SVGAGI. Trimming removed 6 bases from V and 10 bases from J, with 13 bases in between. The CDR3 is 12 residues long.

This clone was recorded only once. CDR3 in DNA: TGTGCCAGCAGTCCACATGGGACATCACAAGAGACCCAGTACTTC. This sequence encodes CASSPHGTSQETQYF. The genes are TRBV28 and TRBJ2-5; D might be TRBD1 (6 bases). Deletions cut 5 bases from V and 2 bases from J, with 15 bases between. This CDR3 has 15 amino acids. CDR1 and CDR2 (germline): MDHEN, SYDVKM.

The chain recombines TRBV7-2 with TRBJ1-5, with 9 positions matching TRBD1. The CDR3 has 15 residues. V shed 2 bases and J 7 bases; nucleotides not matched to a gene: 6. Looked up from germline, CDR1 is SGHTA and CDR2 is FQGNSA. CDR3 nucleotides: TGTGCCAGCAGCTTAAAGGGGACAGGGAACCAGCCCCAGCATTTT. Protein product: CASSLKGTGNQPQHF.

This sequence joins TRBV10-2 and TRBJ2-7, with TRBD2 identical over 8 bases. Germline CDR1 is WSHSY and CDR2 is SAAADI. This CDR3 comprises 16 residues. The trim removed 2 bases at V and 4 bases at J, leaving 10 bases unmatched. CDR3 nucleotides: TGCGCCAGCAGTGAGCCGGGGGGGCTAGCGAGATACGAGCAGTACTTC. Amino acids: CASSEPGGLARYEQYF.

V and J are TRBV29-1 and TRBJ1-1, with a weak D call TRBD1 (6 bases). The CDR3 spans 11 residues. Germline CDR1 is SQVTM and CDR2 is ANQGSEA. Trimming shortened V by 7 bases and J by 1 base, and 7 bases separated the two germline ends. The CDR3 here is CSGTANTEAFF. The CDR3 coding sequence is TGCAGCGGGACAGCGAACACTGAAGCTTTCTTT. The variable domain in full, with the rest retrieved from reference TRBV29-1 and TRBJ1-1, is SAVISQKPSRDICQRGTSLTIQCQVDSQVTMMFWYRQQPGQSLTLIATANQGSEATYESGFVIDKFPISRPNLTFSTLTVSNMSPEDSSIYLCSGTANTEAFFGQGTRLTVV.

The table lists this clone with a count of one. The V gene is TRBV27, the J gene TRBJ1-2; 8 nucleotides match TRBD1. V was clipped by 5 bases and J by 7 bases; unmatched bases: 6. CDR3 length equals 13 residues. Germline CDR1 and CDR2: MNHEY and SMNVEV (reference sequence). CDR3 DNA: TGTGCCAGCAGTACCGGGACAGGCGGTGGCTACACCTTC. It specifies CASSTGTGGGYTF.

The chain employs TRBV7-3 and TRBJ2-3; 9 nucleotides line up with TRBD2. This CDR3 has 16 amino acids. CDR1 SGHTA and CDR2 FQGTGA come from the germline V gene. The trim removed 5 bases at V and 6 bases at J, leaving 12 bases unmatched. CDR3 region: CASSVNSGSSTDTQYF. DNA for the CDR3: TGTGCCAGCAGCGTAAATAGCGGGAGTTCGACGGATACGCAGTATTTT.

This chain links TRBV2 with TRBJ2-3; TRBD2 agrees at 7 bases. Unmatched junction bases numbered 6, after V lost 2 bases and J lost 1 base. This CDR3 has 16 residues. The germline CDR1 and CDR2 sequences are SNHLY and FYNNEI. CDR3 sequence reads: CASSEYLAGGTDTQYF. CDR3 coding DNA: TGTGCCAGCAGTGAATACTTAGCGGGTGGCACAGATACGCAGTATTTT.

The gene calls are TRBV6-1 and TRBJ2-7; 10 bases agree with TRBD1. V trimming: 7 bases; J trimming: 7 bases; junction bases outside the gene matches: 4. CDR1 MNHNS and CDR2 SASEGT come from the germline V gene. The CDR3 consists of 12 residues. The CDR3 nucleotides read TGTGCCAGCACGGACAGGGGGAGAGAGCAGTACTTC. This gives the protein CASTDRGREQYF.

The V call is TRBV6-5, the J call TRBJ2-1; 11 bases agree with TRBD2. With 2 bases clipped from V and 8 bases from J, the junction kept 8 bases outside the gene matches. The CDR3 has 16 residues. CDR1 and CDR2 (germline): MNHEY, SVGAGI. CDR3 sequence reads: CASSYPASGRNHEQFF. The CDR3, as DNA: TGTGCCAGCAGTTACCCCGCTAGCGGGAGGAACCATGAGCAGTTCTTC.

This clone has only one observation. The CDR3 sequence: CASSADRVWAGELFF. In nucleotides, the CDR3 is TGTGCCAGTAGTGCGGACAGGGTGTGGGCCGGGGAGCTGTTTTTT. This chain uses TRBV19 with TRBJ2-2, with 8 bases matching TRBD1. Germline assignment: CDR1 LNHDA and CDR2 SQIVND (reference sequence). The J segment lost 6 bases and the V segment lost 5 bases, leaving 8 bases of the junction unmatched. This CDR3 has 15 amino acids. Full variable domain (outside the CDR3, taken from reference TRBV19 and TRBJ2-2): DGGITQSPKYLFRKEGQNVTLSCEQNLNHDAMYWYRQDPGQGLRLIYYSQIVNDFQKGDIAEGYSVSREKKESFPLTVTSAQKNPTAFYLCASSADRVWAGELFFGEGSRLTVL.